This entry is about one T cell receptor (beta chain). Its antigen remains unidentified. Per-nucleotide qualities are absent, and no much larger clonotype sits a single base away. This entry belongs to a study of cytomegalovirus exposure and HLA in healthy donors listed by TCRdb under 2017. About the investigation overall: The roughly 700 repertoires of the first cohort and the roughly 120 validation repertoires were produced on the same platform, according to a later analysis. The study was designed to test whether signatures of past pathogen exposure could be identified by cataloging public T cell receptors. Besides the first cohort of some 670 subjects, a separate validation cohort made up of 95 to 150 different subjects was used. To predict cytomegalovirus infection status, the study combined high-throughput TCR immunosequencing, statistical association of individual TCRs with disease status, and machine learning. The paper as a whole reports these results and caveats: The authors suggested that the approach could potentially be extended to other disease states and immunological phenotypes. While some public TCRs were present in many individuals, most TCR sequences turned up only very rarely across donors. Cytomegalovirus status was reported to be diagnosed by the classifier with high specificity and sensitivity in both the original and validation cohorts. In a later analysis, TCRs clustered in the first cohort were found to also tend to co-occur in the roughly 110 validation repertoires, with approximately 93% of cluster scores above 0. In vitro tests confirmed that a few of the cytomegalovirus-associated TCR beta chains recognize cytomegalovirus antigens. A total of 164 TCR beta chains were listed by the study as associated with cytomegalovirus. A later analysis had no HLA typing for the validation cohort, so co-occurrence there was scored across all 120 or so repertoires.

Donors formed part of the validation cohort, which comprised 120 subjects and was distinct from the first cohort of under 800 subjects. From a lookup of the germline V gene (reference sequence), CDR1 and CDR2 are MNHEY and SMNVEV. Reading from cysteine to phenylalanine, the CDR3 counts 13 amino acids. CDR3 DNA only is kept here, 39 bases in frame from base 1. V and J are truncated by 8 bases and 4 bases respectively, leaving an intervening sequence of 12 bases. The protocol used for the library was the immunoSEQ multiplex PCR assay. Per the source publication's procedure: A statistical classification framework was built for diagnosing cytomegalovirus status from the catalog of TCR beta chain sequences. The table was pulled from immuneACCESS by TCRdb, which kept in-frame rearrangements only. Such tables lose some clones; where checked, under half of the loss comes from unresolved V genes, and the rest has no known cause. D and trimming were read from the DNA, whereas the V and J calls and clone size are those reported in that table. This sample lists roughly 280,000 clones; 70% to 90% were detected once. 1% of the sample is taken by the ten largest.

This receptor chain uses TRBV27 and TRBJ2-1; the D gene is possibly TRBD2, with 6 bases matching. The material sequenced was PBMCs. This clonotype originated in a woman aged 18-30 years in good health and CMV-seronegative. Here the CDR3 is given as CASGYGSYNEQFF. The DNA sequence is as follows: TGTGCCAGCGGCTACGGGAGTTACAATGAGCAGTTCTTC.